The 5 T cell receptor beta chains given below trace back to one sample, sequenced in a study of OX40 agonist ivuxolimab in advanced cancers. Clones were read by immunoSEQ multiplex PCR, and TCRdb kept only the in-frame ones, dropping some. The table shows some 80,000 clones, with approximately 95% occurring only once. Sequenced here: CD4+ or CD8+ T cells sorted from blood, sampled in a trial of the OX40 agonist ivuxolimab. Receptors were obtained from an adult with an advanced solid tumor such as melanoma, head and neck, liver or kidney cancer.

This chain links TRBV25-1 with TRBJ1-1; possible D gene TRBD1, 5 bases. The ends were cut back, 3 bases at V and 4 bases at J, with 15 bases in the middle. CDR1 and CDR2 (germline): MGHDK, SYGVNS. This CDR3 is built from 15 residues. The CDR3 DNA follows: TGTGCCAGCAGTGATCCCAGGGTAGGGGCCACTGAAGCTTTCTTT. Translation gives CASSDPRVGATEAFF.

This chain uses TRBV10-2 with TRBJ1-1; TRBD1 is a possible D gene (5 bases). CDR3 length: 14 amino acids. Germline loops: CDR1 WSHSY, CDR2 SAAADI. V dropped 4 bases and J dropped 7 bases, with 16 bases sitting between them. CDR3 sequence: CASSVAPGRVEAFF. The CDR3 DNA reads TGCGCCAGCAGTGTGGCGCCAGGGCGGGTTGAAGCTTTCTTT.

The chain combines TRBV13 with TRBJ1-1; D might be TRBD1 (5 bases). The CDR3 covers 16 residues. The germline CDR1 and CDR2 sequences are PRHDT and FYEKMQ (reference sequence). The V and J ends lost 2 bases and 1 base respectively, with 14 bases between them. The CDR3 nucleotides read TGTGCCAGCAGCTTACAGCAGGGCCTAGGGAACACTGAAGCTTTCTTT. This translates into CASSLQQGLGNTEAFF. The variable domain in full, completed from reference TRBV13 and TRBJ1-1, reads AAGVIQSPRHLIKEKRETATLKCYPIPRHDTVYWYQQGPGQDPQFLISFYEKMQSDKGSIPDRFSAQQFSDYHSELNMSSLELGDSALYFCASSLQQGLGNTEAFFGQGTRLTVV.

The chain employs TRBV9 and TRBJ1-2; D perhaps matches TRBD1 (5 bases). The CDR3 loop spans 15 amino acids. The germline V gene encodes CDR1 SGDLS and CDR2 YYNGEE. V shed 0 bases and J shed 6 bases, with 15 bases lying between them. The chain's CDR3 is CASSVGEGIIHGYTF. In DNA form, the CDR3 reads TGTGCCAGCAGCGTAGGTGAGGGGATCATCCATGGCTACACCTTC.

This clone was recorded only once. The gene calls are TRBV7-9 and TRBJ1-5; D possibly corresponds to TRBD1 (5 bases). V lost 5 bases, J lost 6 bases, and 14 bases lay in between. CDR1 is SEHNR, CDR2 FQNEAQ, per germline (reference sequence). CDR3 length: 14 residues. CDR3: CASSPVGGGQPQHF. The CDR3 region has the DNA TGTGCCAGCAGCCCCGTCGGGGGGGGTCAGCCCCAGCATTTT.